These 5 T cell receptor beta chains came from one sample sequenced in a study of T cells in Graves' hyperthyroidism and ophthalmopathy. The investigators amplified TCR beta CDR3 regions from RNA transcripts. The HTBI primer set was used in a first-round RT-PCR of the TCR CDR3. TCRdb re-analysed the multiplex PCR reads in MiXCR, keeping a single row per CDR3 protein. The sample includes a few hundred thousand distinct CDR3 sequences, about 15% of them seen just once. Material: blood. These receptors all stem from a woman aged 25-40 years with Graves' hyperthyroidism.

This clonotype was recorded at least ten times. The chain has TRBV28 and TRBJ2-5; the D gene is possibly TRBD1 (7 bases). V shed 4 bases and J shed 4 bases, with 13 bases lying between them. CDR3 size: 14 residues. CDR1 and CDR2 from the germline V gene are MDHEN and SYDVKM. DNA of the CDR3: TGTGCCAGCAGTTCCGGACAGGAGGGAGAGACCCAGTACTTC. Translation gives CASSSGQEGETQYF.

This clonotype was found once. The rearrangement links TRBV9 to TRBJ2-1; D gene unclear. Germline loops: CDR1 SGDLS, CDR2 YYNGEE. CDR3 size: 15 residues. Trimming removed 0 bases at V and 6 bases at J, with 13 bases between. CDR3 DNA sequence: TGTGCCAGCAGCGTAGGGTGGGCTAACCGCAATGAGCAGTTCTTC. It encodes CASSVGWANRNEQFF.

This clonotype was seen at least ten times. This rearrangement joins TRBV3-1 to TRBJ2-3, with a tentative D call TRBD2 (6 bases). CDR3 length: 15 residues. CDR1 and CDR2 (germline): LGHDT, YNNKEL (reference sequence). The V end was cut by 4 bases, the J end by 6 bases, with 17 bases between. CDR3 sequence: CASSRGPAAGDTQYF. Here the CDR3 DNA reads TGTGCCAGCAGCCGAGGACCTGCAGCGGGTGATACGCAGTATTTT.

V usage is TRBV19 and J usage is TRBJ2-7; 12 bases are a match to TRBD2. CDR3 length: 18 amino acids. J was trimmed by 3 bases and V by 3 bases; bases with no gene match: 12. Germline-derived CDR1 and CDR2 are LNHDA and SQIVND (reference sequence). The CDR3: CASSIRTSGTTWSYEQYF. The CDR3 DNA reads TGTGCCAGTAGTATTCGGACTAGCGGGACCACCTGGAGCTACGAGCAGTACTTC.

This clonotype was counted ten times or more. In DNA form, the CDR3 reads TGCAGCGAATCGACAGGATACAGCAATGAGCAGTTCTTC. Translating it yields CSESTGYSNEQFF. The chain combines TRBV29-1 with TRBJ2-1; weak D call: TRBD1 (6 bases). V lost 7 bases and J lost 6, with 16 bases in between. Germline-derived CDR1 and CDR2 are SQVTM and ANQGSEA. This CDR3 contains 13 residues.